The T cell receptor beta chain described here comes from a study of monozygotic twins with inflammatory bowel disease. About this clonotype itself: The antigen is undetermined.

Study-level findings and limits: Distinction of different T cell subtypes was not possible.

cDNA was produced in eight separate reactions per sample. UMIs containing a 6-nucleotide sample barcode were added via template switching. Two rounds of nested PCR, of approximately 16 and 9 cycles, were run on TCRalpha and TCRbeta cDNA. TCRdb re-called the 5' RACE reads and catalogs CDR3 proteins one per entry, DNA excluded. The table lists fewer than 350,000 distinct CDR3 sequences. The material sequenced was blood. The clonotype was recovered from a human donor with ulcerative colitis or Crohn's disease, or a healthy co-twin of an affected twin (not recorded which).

The CDR3 spells CASSTRGGATSYEQYF. The chain couples TRBV6-1 to TRBJ2-7; absent DNA, TCRdb's TRBD1 call cannot be checked. The CDR3 is 16 amino acids. Germline V gene sequence: CDR1 MNHNS, CDR2 SASEGT.